This TCR beta chain was identified in a study of blood T cells in healthy people across ages. Findings and caveats of the study: The long-lived group displayed more naive CD4+ cells, plus higher diversity, than the aged donors did.

A second 7 to 11 cycle PCR used barcoded and J-beta primers. TCRdb reanalysed the 5' RACE reads using MiXCR and keeps one entry per CDR3 protein. This table has about 570,000 distinct CDR3 sequences, 25% to 30% appearing once. Concerning this clonotype itself: Its antigen remains unidentified.

The receptor's source is a woman in her 70s in good health. The sequencing sample was made of blood.

The CDR3 loop reads CASSDLGYEQYF. CDR3 DNA sequence: TGTGCCAGCAGTGATTTAGGGTACGAGCAGTACTTC. The chain joins TRBV2 to TRBJ2-5; no reliable D call. The J call may be incorrect, as the DNA end agrees better with TRBJ2-7. Germline CDR1 SNHLY, CDR2 FYNNEI. The CDR3 extends over 12 amino acids.